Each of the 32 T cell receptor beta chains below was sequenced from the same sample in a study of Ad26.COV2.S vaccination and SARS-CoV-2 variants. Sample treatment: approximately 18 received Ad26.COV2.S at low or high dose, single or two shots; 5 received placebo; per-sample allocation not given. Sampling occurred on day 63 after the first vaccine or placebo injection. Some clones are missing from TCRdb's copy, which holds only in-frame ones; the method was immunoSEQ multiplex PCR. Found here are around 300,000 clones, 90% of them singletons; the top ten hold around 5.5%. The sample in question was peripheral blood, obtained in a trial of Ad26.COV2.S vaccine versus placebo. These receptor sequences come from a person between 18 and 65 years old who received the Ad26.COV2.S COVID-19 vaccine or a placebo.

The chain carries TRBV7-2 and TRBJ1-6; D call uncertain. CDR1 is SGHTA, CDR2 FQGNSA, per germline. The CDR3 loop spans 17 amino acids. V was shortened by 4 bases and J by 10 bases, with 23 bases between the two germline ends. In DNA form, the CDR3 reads TGTGCCAGCAGCTCGGCAGAGACCGGCCCGCGTGGATCACCCCTCCACTTT. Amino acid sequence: CASSSAETGPRGSPLHF. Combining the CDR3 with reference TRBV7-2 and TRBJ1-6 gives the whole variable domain GAGVSQSPSNKVTEKGKDVELRCDPISGHTALYWYRQSLGQGLEFLIYFQGNSAPDKSGLPSDRFSAERTGGSVSTLTIQRTQQEDSAVYLCASSSAETGPRGSPLHFGNGTRLTVT.

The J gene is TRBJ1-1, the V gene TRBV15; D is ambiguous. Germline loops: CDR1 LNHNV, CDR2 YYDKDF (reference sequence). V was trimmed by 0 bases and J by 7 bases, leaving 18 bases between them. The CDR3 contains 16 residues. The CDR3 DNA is TGTGCCACCAGCAGAGAGGTAGGCATTTCTTGGATTGAAGCTTTCTTT. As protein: CATSREVGISWIEAFF.

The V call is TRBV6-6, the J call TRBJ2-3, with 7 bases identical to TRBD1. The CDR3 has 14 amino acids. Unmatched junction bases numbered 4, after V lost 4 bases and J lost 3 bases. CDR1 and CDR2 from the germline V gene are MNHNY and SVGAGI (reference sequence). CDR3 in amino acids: CASSWTRGTDTQYF. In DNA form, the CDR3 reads TGTGCCAGCAGTTGGACCAGGGGGACAGATACGCAGTATTTT.

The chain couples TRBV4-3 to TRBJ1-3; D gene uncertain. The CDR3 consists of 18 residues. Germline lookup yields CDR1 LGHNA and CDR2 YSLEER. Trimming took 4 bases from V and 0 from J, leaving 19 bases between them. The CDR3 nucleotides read TGCGCCAGCAGCCCCACTGCCACCGATATTTTCTCTGGAAACACCATATATTTT. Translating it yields CASSPTATDIFSGNTIYF.

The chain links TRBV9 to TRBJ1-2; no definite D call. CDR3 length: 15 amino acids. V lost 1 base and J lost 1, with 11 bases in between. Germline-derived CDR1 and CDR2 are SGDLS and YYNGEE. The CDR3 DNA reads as TGTGCCAGCAGCGTACAAGGGTTAGGTAACTATGGCTACACCTTC. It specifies CASSVQGLGNYGYTF.

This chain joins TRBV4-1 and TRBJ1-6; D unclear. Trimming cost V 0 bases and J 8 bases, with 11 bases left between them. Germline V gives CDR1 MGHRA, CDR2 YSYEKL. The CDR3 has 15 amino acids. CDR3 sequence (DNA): TGCGCCAGCAGCCAAGATTCCGGCACCTATTCACCCCTCCACTTT. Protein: CASSQDSGTYSPLHF.

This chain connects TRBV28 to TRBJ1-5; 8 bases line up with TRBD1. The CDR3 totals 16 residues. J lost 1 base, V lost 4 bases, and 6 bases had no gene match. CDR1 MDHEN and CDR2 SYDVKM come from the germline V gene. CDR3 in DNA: TGTGCCAGCAGTTCGGACAGGGTGGGAAGCAATCAGCCCCAGCATTTT. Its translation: CASSSDRVGSNQPQHF.

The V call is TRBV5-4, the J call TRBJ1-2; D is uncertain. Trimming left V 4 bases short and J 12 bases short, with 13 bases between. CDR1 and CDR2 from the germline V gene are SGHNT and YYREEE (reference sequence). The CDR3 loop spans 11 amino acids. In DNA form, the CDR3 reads TGTGCCAGCAGCCTAATAGAGGATCACACCTTC. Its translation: CASSLIEDHTF.

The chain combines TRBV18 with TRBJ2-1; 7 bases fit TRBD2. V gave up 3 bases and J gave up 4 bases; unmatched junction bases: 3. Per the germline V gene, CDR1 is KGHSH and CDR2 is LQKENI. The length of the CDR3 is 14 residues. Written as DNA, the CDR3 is TGTGCCAGCTCACCGGGGGGGTTTTACAATGAGCAGTTCTTC. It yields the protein CASSPGGFYNEQFF.

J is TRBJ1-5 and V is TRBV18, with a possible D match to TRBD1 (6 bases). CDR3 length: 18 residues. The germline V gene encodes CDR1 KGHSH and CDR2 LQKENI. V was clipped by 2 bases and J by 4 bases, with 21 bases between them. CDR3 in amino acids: CASSPMGLGAIGNQPQHF. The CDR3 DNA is TGTGCCAGCTCACCAATGGGGCTGGGGGCGATTGGGAATCAGCCCCAGCATTTT.

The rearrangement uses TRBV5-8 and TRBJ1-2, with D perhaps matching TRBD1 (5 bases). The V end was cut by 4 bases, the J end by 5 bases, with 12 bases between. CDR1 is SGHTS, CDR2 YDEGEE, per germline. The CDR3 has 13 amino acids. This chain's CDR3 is CASSRGSGYGYTF. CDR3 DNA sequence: TGTGCCAGCAGCCGGGGCAGTGGGTATGGCTACACCTTC.

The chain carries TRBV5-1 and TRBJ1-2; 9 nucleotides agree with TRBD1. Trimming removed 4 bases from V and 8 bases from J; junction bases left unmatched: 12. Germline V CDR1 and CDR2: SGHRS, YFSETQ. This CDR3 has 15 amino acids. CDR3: CASSREPTGGYGYTF. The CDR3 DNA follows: TGCGCCAGCAGCCGCGAGCCTACAGGGGGCTACGGCTACACCTTC.

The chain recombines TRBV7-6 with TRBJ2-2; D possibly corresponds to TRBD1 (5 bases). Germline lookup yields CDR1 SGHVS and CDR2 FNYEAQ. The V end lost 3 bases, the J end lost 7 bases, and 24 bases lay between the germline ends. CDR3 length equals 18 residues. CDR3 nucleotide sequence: TGTGCCAGCAGCTTTACCAGCGATGTCAGACAGCGAGACGGGGAGCTGTTTTTT. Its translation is CASSFTSDVRQRDGELFF.

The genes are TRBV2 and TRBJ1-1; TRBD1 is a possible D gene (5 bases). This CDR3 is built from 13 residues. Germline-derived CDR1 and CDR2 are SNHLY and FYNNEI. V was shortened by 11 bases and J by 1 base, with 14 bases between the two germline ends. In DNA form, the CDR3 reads TGTGCCGCCCCACAAGGGGAGAACACTGAAGCTTTCTTT. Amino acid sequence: CAAPQGENTEAFF.

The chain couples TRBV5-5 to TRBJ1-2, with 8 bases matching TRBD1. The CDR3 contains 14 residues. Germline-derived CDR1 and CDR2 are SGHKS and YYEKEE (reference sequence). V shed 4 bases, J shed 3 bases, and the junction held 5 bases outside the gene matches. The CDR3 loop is CASSRSTGDYGYTF. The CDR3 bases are TGTGCCAGCAGCCGCTCGACAGGGGACTATGGCTACACCTTC.

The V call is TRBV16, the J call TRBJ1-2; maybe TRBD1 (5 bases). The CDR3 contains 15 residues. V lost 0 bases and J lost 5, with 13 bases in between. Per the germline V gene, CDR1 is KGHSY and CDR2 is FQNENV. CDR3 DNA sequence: TGTGCCAGCAGCCAATCGATCCAGGGAGGGTATGGCTACACCTTC. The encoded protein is CASSQSIQGGYGYTF.

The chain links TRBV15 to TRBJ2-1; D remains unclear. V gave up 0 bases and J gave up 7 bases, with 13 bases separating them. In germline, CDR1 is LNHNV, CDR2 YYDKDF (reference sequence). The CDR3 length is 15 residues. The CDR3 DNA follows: TGTGCCACCAGCAGAGATGCTACGGCCGGGAATGAGCAGTTCTTC. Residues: CATSRDATAGNEQFF.

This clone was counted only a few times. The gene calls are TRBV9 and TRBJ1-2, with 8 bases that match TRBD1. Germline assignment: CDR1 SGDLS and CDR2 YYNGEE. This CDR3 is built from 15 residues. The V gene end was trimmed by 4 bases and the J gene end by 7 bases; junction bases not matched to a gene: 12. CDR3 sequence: CASSIGQGEASGYTF. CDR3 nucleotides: TGTGCCAGCAGCATAGGACAGGGCGAAGCTTCTGGCTACACCTTC.

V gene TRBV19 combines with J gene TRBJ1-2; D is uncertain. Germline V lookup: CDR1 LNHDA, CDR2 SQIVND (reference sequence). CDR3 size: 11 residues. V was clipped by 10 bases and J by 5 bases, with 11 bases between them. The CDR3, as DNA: TGTGCCACTCTGAGCATTTATGGCTACACCTTC. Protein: CATLSIYGYTF.

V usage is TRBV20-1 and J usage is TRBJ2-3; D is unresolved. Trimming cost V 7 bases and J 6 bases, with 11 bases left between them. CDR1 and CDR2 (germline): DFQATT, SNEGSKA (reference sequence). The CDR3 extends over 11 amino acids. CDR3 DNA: TGCAGTGGAACACCCGTGGATACGCAGTATTTT. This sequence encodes CSGTPVDTQYF.

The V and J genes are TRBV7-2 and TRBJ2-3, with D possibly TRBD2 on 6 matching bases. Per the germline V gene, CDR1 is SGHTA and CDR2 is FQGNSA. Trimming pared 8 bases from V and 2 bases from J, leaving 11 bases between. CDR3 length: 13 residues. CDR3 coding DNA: TGTGCCAGCGGACGGGGGATCACAGATACGCAGTATTTT. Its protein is CASGRGITDTQYF.

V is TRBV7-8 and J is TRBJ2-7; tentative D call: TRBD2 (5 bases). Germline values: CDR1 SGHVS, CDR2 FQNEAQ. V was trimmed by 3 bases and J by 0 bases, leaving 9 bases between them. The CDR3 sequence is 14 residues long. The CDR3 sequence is CASSFEGTSYEQYV. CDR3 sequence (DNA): TGTGCCAGCAGCTTTGAGGGTACCTCCTACGAGCAGTACGTC.

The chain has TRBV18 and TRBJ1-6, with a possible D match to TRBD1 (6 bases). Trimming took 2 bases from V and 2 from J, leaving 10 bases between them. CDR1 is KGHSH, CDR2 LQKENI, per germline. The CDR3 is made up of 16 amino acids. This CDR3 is CASSPIDRPYNSPLHF. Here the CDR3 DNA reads TGTGCCAGCTCACCAATTGACAGGCCCTATAATTCACCCCTCCACTTT.

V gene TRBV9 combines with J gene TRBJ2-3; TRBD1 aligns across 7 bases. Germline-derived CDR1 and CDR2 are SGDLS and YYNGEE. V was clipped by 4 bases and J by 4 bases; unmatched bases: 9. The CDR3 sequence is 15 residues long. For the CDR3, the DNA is TGTGCCAGCAGCCCAGACACAGGGGCCCCAGATACGCAGTATTTT. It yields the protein CASSPDTGAPDTQYF.

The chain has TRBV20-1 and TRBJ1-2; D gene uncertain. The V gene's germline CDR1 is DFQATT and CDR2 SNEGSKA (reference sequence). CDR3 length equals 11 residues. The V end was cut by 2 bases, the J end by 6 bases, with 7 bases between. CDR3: CSARYLNGYTF. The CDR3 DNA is TGCAGTGCTAGATACTTGAATGGCTACACCTTC.

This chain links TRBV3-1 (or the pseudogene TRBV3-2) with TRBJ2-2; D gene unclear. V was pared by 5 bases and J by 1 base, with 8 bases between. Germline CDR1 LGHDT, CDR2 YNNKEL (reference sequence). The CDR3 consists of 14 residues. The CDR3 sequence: CASSSSWNTGELFF. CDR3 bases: TGTGCCAGCAGCTCGAGTTGGAACACCGGGGAGCTGTTTTTT.

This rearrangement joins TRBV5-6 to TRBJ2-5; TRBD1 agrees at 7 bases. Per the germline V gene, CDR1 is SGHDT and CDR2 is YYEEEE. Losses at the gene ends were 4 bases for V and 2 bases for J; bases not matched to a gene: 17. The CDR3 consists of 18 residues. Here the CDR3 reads CASSPLVDRDSIQETQYF. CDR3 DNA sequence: TGTGCCAGCAGCCCTTTAGTTGACCGGGACAGCATACAAGAGACCCAGTACTTC.

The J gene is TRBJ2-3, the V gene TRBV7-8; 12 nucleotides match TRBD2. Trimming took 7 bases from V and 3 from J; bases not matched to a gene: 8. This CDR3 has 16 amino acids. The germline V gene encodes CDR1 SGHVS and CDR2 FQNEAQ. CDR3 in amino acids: CASNRMTSGRTDTQYF. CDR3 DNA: TGTGCCAGCAACCGGATGACTAGCGGGAGAACAGATACGCAGTATTTT.

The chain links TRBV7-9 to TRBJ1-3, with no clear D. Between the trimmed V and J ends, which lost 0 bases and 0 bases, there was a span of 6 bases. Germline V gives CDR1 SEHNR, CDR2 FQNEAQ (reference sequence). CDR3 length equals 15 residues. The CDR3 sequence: CASSLAPRSGNTIYF. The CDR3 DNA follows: TGTGCCAGCAGCTTAGCTCCGCGCTCTGGAAACACCATATATTTT.

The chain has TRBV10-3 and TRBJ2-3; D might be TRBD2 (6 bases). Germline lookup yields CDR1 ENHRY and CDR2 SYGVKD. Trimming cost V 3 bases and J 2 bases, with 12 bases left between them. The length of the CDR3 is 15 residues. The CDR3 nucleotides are TGTGCCATCAGTGATACGGCGGGACCCACAGATACGCAGTATTTT. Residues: CAISDTAGPTDTQYF.

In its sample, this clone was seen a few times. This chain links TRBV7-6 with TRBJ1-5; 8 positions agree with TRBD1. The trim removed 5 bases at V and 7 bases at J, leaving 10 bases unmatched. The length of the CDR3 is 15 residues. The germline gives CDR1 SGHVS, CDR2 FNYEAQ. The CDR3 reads CASSPGGGFVQPQHF. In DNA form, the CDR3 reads TGTGCCAGCAGCCCAGGGGGCGGCTTCGTACAGCCCCAGCATTTT.

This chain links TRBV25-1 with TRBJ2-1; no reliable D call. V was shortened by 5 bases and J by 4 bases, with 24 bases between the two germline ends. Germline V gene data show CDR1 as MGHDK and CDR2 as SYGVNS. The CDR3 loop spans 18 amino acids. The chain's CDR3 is CASSSLEYASPYYNEQFF. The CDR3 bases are TGTGCCAGCAGTTCCCTAGAGTACGCTTCCCCCTATTACAATGAGCAGTTCTTC.